The clone carrying this T cell receptor beta chain has a count of ten or more. Its antigen remains unknown. This sample is drawn from a study of spatial heterogeneity in lung cancer. The study, taken as a whole, reports: TCRs found ubiquitously expanded in tumor appeared in blood more at resection than at follow-up.

Trimming removed 4 bases at V and 4 bases at J, with 14 bases between. The length of the CDR3 is 14 residues. Germline lookup yields CDR1 SGHRS and CDR2 YFSETQ. This sample's time point: sample taken at primary tumor resection. Whole RNA, which was extracted from tumor, nontumor lung tissue or frozen PBMC, was sequenced without any cell sorting. The donors were approximately 65 patients with non-small cell lung cancer that was early-stage and untreated. Every individual TCR cDNA molecule carried its own unique molecular identifier, which allowed correction of PCR and sequencing errors. In TCRdb, the 5' RACE reads were re-called with MiXCR into one record per CDR3 protein. This sample has tens of thousands of distinct CDR3 sequences; roughly 4.6% occur once, and the top ten carry approximately 35%.

The rearrangement uses TRBV5-1 and TRBJ2-5; D is possibly TRBD1 (6 bases). This material consisted of PBMCs, taken at surgery. The origin of this receptor is a male donor with early-stage non-small cell lung cancer. CDR3 residues: CASSARTAGETQYF. The CDR3 DNA reads TGCGCCAGCAGCGCACGGACAGCCGGAGAGACCCAGTACTTC.